This TCR beta chain comes out of a study of cytomegalovirus exposure and HLA in healthy donors. In the study overall: The 120 or so validation repertoires used the same platform as the 550 to 850 first-cohort repertoires (as reported by a later analysis).

Profiled with immunoSEQ multiplex PCR; TCRdb holds only in-frame clones, not every one. The sample includes approximately 170,000 clones, almost 85% seen only once; the top ten take 10% to 13%. These donors were members of the 120-subject validation cohort, a group separate from the approximately 670-subject first cohort. Germline lookup yields CDR1 MDHEN and CDR2 SYDVKM. Trimming took 6 bases from V and 4 from J; bases not matched to a gene: 6. There are 14 residues in the CDR3. As concerns this clone: The target antigen is unknown.

Notes on the study in general: In vitro testing confirmed a few CMV-associated chains as specific for CMV antigens. It was 150 or so TCR beta chains that were listed as cytomegalovirus-associated.

The chain recombines TRBV28 with TRBJ2-5, with 9 bases lining up with TRBD1. The material sequenced was PBMCs. This TCR derives from a man aged 25 to 40 in good health and CMV-seropositive. CDR3 region: CASRPTGGRETQYF. The DNA of the CDR3 is TGTGCCAGCAGGCCCACAGGGGGCAGAGAGACCCAGTACTTC. Drawing the rest from reference TRBV28 and TRBJ2-5, the complete variable domain is DVKVTQSSRYLVKRTGEKVFLECVQDMDHENMFWYRQDPGLGLRLIYFSYDVKMKEKGDIPEGYSVSREKKERFSLILESASTNQTSMYLCASRPTGGRETQYFGPGTRLLVL.